The clone carrying this T cell receptor beta chain has at least ten counts. The antigen remains undetermined. This record belongs to a study of CD8+CD57+ T cells in acquired aplastic anemia. The TCR beta profiling, which covered VDJ combination and CDR3 sequence, was carried out using genomic DNA as the template. One entry per CDR3 protein results from TCRdb running MiXCR on the reads. In the table there are under 500,000 distinct CDR3 sequences, about a third of which are singletons. Findings and caveats of the study: Simpson's diversity of CD8+ cells was not significantly different in patients compared with controls.

Patients who underwent sequencing had shown CD8+CD57+ cell expansion by flow cytometry. The ends were cut back, 3 bases at V and 0 bases at J, with 8 bases in the middle. This CDR3 contains 14 residues. Germline CDR1 SQVTM, CDR2 ANQGSEA. The V gene is TRBV29-1, the J gene TRBJ2-2; D is uncertain. The sequence derives from a human donor with aplastic anemia. Sequencing was performed on sorted CD4+, CD8+, or CD8+CD57+ T cells (not recorded which) from PBMCs. As DNA, the CDR3 is TGCAGCGTTGAGTTTATTACGAACACCGGGGAGCTGTTTTTT. This sequence encodes CSVEFITNTGELFF.